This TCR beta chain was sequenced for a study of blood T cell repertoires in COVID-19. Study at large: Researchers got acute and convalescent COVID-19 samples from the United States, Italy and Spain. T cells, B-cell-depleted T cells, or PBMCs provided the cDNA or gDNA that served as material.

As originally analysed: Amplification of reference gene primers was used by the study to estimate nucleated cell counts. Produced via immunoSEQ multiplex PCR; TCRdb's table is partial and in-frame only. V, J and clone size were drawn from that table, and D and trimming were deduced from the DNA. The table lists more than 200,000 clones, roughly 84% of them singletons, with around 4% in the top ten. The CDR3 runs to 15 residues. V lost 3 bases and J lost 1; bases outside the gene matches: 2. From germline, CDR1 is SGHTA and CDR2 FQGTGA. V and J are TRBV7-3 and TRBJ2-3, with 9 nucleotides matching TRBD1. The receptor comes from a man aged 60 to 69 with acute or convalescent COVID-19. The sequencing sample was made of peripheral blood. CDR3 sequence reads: CASSFGTGRTDTQYF. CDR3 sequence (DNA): TGTGCCAGCAGCTTCGGGACAGGGCGCACAGATACGCAGTATTTT.